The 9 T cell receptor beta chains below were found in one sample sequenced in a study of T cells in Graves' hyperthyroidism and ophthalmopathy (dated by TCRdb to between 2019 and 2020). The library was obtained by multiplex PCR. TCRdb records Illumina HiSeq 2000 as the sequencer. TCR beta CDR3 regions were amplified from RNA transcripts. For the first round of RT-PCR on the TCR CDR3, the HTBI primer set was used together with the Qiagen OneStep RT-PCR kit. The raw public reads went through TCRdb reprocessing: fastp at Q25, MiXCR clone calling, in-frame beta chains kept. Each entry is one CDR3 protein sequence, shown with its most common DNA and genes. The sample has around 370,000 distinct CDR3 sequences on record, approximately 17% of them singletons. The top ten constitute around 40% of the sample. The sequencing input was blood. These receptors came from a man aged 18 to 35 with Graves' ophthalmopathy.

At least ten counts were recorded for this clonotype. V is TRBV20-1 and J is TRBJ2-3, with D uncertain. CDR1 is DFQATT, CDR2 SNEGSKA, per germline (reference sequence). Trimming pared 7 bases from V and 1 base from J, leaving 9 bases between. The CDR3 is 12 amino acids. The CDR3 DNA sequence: TGCAGTGTTCGAACGCGCACAGATACGCAGTATTTT. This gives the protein CSVRTRTDTQYF.

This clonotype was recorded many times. The CDR3 bases are TGCGCCAGCAGTGAGCCGAATCCTAGCACAGATACGCAGTATTTT. This sequence encodes CASSEPNPSTDTQYF. The chain recombines TRBV10-2 with TRBJ2-3; D ambiguous. The germline V and J ends were trimmed by 2 bases and 0 bases, with 9 bases remaining between them. The CDR3 consists of 15 residues. In germline, CDR1 is WSHSY, CDR2 SAAADI.

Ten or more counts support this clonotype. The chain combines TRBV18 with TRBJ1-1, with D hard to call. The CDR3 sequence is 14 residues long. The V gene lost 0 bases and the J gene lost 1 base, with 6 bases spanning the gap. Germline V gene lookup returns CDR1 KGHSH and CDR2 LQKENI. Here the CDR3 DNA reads TGTGCCAGCTCACCACCAGGCCCGAACACTGAAGCTTTCTTT. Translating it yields CASSPPGPNTEAFF.

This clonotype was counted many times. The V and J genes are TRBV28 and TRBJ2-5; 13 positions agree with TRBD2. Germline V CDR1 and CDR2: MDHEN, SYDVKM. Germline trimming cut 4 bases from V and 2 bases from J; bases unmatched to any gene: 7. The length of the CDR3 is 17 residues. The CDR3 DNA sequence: TGTGCCAGCAGTTCCCCCGGACTAGCGGGGGTGCAAGAGACCCAGTACTTC. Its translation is CASSSPGLAGVQETQYF.

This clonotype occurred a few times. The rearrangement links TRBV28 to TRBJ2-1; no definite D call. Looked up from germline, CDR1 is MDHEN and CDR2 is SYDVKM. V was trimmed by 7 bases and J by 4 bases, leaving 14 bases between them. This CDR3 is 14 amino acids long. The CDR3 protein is CASTKISVYNEQFF. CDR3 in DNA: TGTGCCAGCACCAAAATAAGCGTGTACAATGAGCAGTTCTTC. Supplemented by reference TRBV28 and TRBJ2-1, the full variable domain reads DVKVTQSSRYLVKRTGEKVFLECVQDMDHENMFWYRQDPGLGLRLIYFSYDVKMKEKGDIPEGYSVSREKKERFSLILESASTNQTSMYLCASTKISVYNEQFFGPGTRLTVL.

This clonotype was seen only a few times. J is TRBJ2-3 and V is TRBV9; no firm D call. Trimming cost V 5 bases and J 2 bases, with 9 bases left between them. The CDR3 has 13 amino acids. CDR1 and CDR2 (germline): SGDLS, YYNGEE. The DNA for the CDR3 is TGTGCCAGCAGTGACACAGACACAGATACGCAGTATTTT. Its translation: CASSDTDTDTQYF.

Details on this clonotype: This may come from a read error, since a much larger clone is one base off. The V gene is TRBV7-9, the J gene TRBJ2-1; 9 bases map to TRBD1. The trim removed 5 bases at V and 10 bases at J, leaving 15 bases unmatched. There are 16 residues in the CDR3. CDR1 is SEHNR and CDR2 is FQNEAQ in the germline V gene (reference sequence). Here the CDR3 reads CASSNSGQGNGGEQFF. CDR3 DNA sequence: TGTGCCAGCAGCAACTCGGGACAGGGCAATGGCGGAGAGCAGTTCTTC.

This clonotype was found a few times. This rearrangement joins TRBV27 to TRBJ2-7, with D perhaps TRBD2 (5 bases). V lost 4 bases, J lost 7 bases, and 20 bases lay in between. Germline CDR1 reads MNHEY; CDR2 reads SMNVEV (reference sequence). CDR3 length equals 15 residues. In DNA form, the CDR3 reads TGTGCCAGCAGTTCCGCGGACTGGGGTCCGCGAGAGCAGTACTTC. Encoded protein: CASSSADWGPREQYF.

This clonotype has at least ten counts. In nucleotides, the CDR3 is TGTGCCAGCAGTGTTATCAGGGGGAGCACAGATACGCAGTATTTT. This sequence encodes CASSVIRGSTDTQYF. The chain recombines TRBV6-1 with TRBJ2-3; 7 bases fit TRBD1. The ends lost 4 bases at V and 0 bases at J; junction bases unmatched: 4. This CDR3 has 15 amino acids. Germline loops: CDR1 MNHNS, CDR2 SASEGT.